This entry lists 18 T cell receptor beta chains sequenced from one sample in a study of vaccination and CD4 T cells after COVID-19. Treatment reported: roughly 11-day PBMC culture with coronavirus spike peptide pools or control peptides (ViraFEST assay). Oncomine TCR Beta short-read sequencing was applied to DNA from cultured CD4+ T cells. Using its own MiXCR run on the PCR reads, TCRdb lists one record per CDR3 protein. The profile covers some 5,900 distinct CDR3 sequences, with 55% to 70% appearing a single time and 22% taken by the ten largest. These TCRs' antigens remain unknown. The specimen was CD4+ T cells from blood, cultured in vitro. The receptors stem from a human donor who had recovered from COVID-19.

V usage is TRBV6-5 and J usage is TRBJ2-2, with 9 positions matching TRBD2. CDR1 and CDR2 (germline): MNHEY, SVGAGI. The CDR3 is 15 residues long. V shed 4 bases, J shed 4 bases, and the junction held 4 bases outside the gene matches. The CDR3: CASSSTSGGTGELFF. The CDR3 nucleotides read TGTGCCAGCAGTTCGACTAGCGGCGGCACCGGGGAGCTGTTTTTT.

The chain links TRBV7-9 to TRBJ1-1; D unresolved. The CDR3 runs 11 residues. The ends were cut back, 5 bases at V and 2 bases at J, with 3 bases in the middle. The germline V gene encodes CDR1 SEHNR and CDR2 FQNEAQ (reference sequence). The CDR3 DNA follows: TGTGCCAGCAGCGTTAACACTGAAGCTTTCTTT. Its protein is CASSVNTEAFF.

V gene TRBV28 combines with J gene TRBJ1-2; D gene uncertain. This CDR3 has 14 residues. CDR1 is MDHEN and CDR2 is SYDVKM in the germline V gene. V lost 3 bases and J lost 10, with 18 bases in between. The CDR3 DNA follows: TGTGCCAGCAGTTTGGGCGAACGGGAAAGCGACTACACCTTC. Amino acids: CASSLGERESDYTF.

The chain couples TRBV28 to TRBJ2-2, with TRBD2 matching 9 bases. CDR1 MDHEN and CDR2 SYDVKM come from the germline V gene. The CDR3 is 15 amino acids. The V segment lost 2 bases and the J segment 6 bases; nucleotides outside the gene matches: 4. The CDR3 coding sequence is TGTGCCAGCAGTTTACAAGGACTAGCGCCCGGGGAGCTGTTTTTT. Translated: CASSLQGLAPGELFF.

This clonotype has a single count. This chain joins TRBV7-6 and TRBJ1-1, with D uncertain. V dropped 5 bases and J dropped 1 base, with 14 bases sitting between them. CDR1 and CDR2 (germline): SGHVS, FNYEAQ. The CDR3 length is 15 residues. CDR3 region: CASSQNDRKNTEAFF. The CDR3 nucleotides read TGTGCCAGCAGCCAAAATGACCGAAAGAACACTGAAGCTTTCTTT.

The CDR3 here is CASSFTSPGRDEQFF. The DNA for the CDR3 is TGTGCCAGCAGTTTTACCTCCCCGGGTCGGGATGAGCAGTTCTTC. The chain carries TRBV27 and TRBJ2-1; unclear D gene. The CDR3 loop spans 15 amino acids. Trimming removed 3 bases at V and 8 bases at J, with 17 bases between. Germline V lookup: CDR1 MNHEY, CDR2 SMNVEV (reference sequence).

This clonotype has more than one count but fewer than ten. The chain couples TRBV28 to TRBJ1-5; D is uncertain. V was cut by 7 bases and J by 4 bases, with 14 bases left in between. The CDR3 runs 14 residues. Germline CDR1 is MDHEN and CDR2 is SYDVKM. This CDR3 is CASTSGSLNQPQHF. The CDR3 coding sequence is TGTGCCAGCACGAGTGGGAGCCTTAATCAGCCCCAGCATTTT.

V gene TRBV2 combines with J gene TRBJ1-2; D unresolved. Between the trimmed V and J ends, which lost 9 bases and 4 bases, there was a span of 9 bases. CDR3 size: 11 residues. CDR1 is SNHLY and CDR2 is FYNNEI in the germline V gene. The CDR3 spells CASRRAYGYTF. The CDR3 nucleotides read TGTGCCAGTAGGCGGGCCTATGGCTACACCTTC.

CDR3 DNA sequence: TGCGCCAGCAGCCAAGAAGGCCCCCCTTTGAGGGAAAAACTGTTTTTT. Amino acid sequence: CASSQEGPPLREKLFF. This sequence joins TRBV4-3 and TRBJ1-4; D is unclear. Germline V CDR1 and CDR2: LGHNA, YSLEER. The V gene lost 0 bases and the J gene lost 8 bases, with 16 bases spanning the gap. The CDR3 has 16 amino acids.

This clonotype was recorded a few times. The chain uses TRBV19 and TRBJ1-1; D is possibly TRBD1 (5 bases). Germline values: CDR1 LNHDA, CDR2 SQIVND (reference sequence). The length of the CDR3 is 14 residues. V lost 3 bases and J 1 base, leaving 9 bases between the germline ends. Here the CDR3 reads CASSMRQGNTEAFF. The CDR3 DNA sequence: TGTGCCAGTAGTATGCGTCAGGGGAACACTGAAGCTTTCTTT.

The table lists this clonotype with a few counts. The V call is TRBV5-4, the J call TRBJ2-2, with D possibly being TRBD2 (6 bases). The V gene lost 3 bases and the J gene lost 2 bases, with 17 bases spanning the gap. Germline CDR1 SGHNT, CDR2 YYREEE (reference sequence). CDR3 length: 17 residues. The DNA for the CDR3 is TGTGCCAGCAGCTCCCCTTTGAATAGCGGAAACACCGGGGAGCTGTTTTTT. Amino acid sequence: CASSSPLNSGNTGELFF.

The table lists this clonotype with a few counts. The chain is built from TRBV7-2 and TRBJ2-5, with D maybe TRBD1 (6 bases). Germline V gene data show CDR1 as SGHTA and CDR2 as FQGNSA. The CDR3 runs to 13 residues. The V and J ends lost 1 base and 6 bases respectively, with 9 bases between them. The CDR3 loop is CASSLEQGQTQYF. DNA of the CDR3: TGTGCCAGCAGCTTAGAACAGGGACAGACCCAGTACTTC.

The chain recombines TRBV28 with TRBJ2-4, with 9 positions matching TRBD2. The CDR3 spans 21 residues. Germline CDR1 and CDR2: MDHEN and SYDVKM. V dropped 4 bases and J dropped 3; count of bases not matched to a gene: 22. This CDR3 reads CASSWPPGISGRPGDKNIQYF. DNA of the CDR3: TGTGCCAGCAGTTGGCCACCGGGGATAAGCGGGAGGCCGGGGGACAAAAACATTCAGTACTTC. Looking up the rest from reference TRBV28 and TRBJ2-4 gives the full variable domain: DVKVTQSSRYLVKRTGEKVFLECVQDMDHENMFWYRQDPGLGLRLIYFSYDVKMKEKGDIPEGYSVSREKKERFSLILESASTNQTSMYLCASSWPPGISGRPGDKNIQYFGAGTRLSVL.

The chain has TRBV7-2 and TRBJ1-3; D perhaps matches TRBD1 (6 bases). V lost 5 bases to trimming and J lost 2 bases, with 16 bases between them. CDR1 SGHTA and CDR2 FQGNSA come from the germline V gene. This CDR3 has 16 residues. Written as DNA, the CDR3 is TGTGCCAGCAGCCCGCTCAACAGGGCTGCTGGAAACACCATATATTTT. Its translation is CASSPLNRAAGNTIYF.

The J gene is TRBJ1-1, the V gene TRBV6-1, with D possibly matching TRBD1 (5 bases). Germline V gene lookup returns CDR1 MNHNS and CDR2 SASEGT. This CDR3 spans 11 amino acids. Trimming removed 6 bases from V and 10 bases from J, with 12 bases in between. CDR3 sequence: CASSPRVGAFF. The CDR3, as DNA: TGTGCCAGCAGCCCCAGGGTCGGAGCTTTCTTT.

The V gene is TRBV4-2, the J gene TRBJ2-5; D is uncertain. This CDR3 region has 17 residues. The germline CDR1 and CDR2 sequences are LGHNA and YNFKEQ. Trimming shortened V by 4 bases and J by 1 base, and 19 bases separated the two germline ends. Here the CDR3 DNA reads TGTGCCAGCAGCCCCCCCCTATCACGGAAAACCCAAGAGACCCAGTACTTC. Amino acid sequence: CASSPPLSRKTQETQYF.

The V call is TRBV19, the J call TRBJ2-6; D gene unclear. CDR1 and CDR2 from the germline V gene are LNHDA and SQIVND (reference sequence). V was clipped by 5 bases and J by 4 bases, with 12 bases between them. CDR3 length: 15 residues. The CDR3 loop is CASSVLYWGANVLTF. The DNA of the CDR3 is TGTGCCAGTAGTGTCCTCTATTGGGGGGCCAACGTCCTGACTTTC.

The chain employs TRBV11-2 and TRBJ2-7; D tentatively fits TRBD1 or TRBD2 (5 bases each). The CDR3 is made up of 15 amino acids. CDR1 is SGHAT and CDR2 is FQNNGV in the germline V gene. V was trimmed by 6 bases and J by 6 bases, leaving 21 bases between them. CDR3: CASSYSGTSTGEQYF. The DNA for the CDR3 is TGTGCCAGCAGTTACTCCGGGACCTCAACCGGCGAGCAGTACTTC.